Listed below are T cell receptor beta chains from one sample, sequenced in a study of monozygotic twins with inflammatory bowel disease. No DNA is given; TCRdb re-called the 5' RACE reads and lists each CDR3 protein once. The sample yields around 370,000 distinct CDR3 sequences, of which the top ten take up just over 2.5%. Sequenced: blood. The receptor source for this set is a human donor with ulcerative colitis or Crohn's disease, or a healthy co-twin of an affected twin (not recorded which). The CDR3 runs from the conserved cysteine through the conserved F or W. The order of the fields is J gene, V gene, CDR3 length, CDR3 protein.

TRBJ2-3 TRBV2 14 CASSKSTGWGTQYF
TRBJ2-2 TRBV7-3 17 CASSLTADRGRTGELFF
TRBJ2-1 TRBV7-8 12 CASSGGRNEQFF
TRBJ2-1 TRBV5-1 16 CASSLAGTGAYNEQFF
TRBJ1-2 TRBV19 16 CATQIPGQGANYGYTF
TRBJ1-2 TRBV20-1 13 CSARGTGGYGYTF
TRBJ2-2 TRBV18 15 CASYPTRGSAGELFF
TRBJ2-2 TRBV7-2 15 CASSPRGQGVGELFF
TRBJ2-7 TRBV11-2 15 CASSLSRGSFYEQYF
TRBJ2-1 TRBV11-1 18 CASSLMGWSGSSYNEQFF
TRBJ1-1 TRBV14 14 CASSQDPGRRRAFF
TRBJ1-2 TRBV12-3/TRBV12-4 14 CASSFDPQTYGYTF
TRBJ1-2 TRBV7-2 14 CASGRDRVVYGYTF
TRBJ2-7 TRBV29-1 13 CSVLGTDSYEQYF
TRBJ1-6 TRBV11-2 15 CASSLEYRLDSPLHF
TRBJ2-5 TRBV5-1 14 CASSFGTQQETQYF
TRBJ2-3 TRBV11-2 15 CASSLVISGGDTQYF
TRBJ1-3 TRBV11-2 18 CASSLIPRPGFSGNTIYF
TRBJ1-1 TRBV20-1 13 CSARVEDKTEAFF
TRBJ2-1 TRBV7-2 16 CASSLELGQGKNEQFF
TRBJ2-7 TRBV5-4 16 CASSPSGGTISYEQYF
TRBJ2-5 TRBV9 12 CASSPLEDPQYF
TRBJ2-1 TRBV2 16 CASSESQGANPNEQFF
TRBJ2-1 TRBV7-9 15 CASSLAGPSYNEQFF
TRBJ1-5 TRBV4-2 14 CASSQLRSNQPQHF
TRBJ2-2 TRBV19 15 CASSDLGGDIGELFF
TRBJ2-7 TRBV12-3/TRBV12-4 13 CASRRDRVAEQYF
TRBJ2-7 TRBV5-1 13 CASSLDASYEQYF
TRBJ2-7 TRBV11-3 15 CASILTGQVSHEQYF
TRBJ2-2 TRBV7-2 14 CASRHPSGFRELFF
TRBJ2-3 TRBV20-1 12 CSTTPTTDTQYF
TRBJ2-7 TRBV7-9 12 CASSITGVEQYF
TRBJ2-1 TRBV20-1 15 CSARELTSSYNEQFF
TRBJ2-7 TRBV4-1 16 CASSPLDSGGSYEQYF
TRBJ2-1 TRBV20-1 12 CSAPGTGVLQFF
TRBJ1-4 TRBV18 16 CASSPGTHHSGEKLFF
TRBJ2-7 TRBV7-3 13 CASSLRSTGEQYF
TRBJ1-2 TRBV7-9 14 CASSLPRTAWGYTF
TRBJ2-6 TRBV12-5 17 CASGWDSMSSGANVLTF
TRBJ1-1 TRBV14 13 CASSRQSTPEAFF
TRBJ2-5 TRBV5-6 17 CASRWGFDRGGQETQYF
TRBJ1-2 TRBV7-9 13 CASSFGAGYGYTF
TRBJ2-3 TRBV29-1 13 CSVETSGGVSPYF
TRBJ2-5 TRBV9 13 CASSVGREETQYF
TRBJ1-5 TRBV7-9 14 CASSFLGGDQPQHF
TRBJ2-1 TRBV7-3 15 CASSFVGGRYNEQFF
TRBJ1-2 TRBV4-3 13 CASSLKGARGYTF
TRBJ2-4 TRBV7-2 19 CASSLAPTSGVLAKNIQYF
TRBJ1-5 TRBV19 15 CATKTGGRSNQPQHF
TRBJ1-6 TRBV12-3/TRBV12-4 15 CASSLWTGDNSPLHF
TRBJ2-1 TRBV12-3/TRBV12-4 15 CASREQGLTYNEQFF
TRBJ2-3 TRBV12-3/TRBV12-4 16 CASSRGGTQSTDTQYF
TRBJ2-4 TRBV4-1 16 CASSPPVAPAKNIQYF
TRBJ2-7 TRBV5-1 15 CASSFDGTDHYEQYF